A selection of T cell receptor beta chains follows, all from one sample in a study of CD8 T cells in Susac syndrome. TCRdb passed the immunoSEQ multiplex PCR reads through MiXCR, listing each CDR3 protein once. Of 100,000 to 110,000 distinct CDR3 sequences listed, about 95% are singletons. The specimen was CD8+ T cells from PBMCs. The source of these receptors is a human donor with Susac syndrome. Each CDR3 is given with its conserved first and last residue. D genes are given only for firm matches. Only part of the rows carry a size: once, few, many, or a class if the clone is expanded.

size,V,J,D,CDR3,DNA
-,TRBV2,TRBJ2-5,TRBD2,CASSDSGGSQETQYF,TGTGCCAGCAGTGATTCGGGGGGGTCCCAAGAGACCCAGTACTTC
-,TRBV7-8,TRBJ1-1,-,CASSLQGPLNTEAFF,TGTGCCAGCAGCCTACAGGGACCGTTAAACACTGAAGCTTTCTTT
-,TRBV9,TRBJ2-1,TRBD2,CASSVGQGGVEQFF,TGTGCCAGCAGCGTAGGTCAGGGAGGGGTTGAGCAGTTCTTC
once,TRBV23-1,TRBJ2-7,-,CASSPLRWSGHPF,TGCGCCAGCAGCCCCCTACGGTGGTCGGGACATCCCTTC
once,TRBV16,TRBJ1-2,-,CASSQSRQNYGYTF,TGTGCCAGCAGCCAATCGAGACAGAACTATGGCTACACCTTC
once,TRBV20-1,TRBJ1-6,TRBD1,CSARQGENSPLHF,TGCAGTGCTAGACAGGGGGAGAATTCACCCCTCCACTTT
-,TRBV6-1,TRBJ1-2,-,CASRKVYGYTF,TGTGCCAGCAGAAAGGTTTATGGCTACACCTTC
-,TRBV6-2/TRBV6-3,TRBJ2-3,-,CASSPLKAGAYTDTQYF,TGTGCCAGCAGCCCGCTTAAGGCGGGGGCCTACACAGATACGCAGTATTTT
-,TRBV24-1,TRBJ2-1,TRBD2,CATSDPVSEGTSGNEQFF,TGTGCCACCAGTGATCCCGTAAGTGAGGGGACTAGCGGTAATGAGCAGTTCTTC
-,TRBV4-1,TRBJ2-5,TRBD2,CASSQGLLAGGSAKETQYF,TGCGCCAGCAGCCAAGGGTTACTAGCGGGAGGCTCCGCGAAAGAGACCCAGTACTTC
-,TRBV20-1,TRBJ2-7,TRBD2,CSASTSGPYEQYF,TGCAGTGCTAGCACTAGCGGACCCTACGAGCAGTACTTC
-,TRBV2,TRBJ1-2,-,CASSEAWYYGYTF,TGTGCCAGCAGTGAAGCGTGGTACTATGGCTACACCTTC
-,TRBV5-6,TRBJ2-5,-,CASQLGETQYF,TGTGCCAGCCAGCTAGGAGAGACCCAGTACTTC
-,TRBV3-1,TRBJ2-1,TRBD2,CASSQERAGAPPGSYNEQFF,TGTGCCAGCAGCCAAGAACGAGCGGGAGCCCCCCCGGGGTCCTACAATGAGCAGTTCTTC
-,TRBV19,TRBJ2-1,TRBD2,CASSIASGTLEQFF,TGTGCCAGTAGTATCGCTAGCGGGACGCTTGAGCAGTTCTTC
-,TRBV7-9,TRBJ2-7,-,CASSPGPNNEQYF,TGTGCCAGCAGCCCGGGACCTAACAACGAGCAGTACTTC
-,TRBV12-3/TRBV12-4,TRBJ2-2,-,CAGGADESGELFF,TGTGCGGGCGGGGCCGATGAGAGCGGGGAGCTGTTTTTT
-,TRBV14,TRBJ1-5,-,CASSQGQSQPQHF,TGTGCCAGCAGCCAAGGGCAGTCTCAGCCCCAGCATTTT
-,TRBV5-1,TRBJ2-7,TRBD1,CASGSLTGDEQYF,TGCGCCAGCGGGTCTCTGACAGGGGACGAGCAGTACTTC
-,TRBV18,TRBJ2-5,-,CASSPSASRQETQYF,TGTGCCAGCTCACCGTCGGCTAGCCGCCAAGAGACCCAGTACTTC
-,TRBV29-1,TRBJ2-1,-,CSVRGAYVYNEQFF,TGCAGCGTTAGGGGGGCCTACGTTTACAATGAGCAGTTCTTC
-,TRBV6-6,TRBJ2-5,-,CASSRPGAGETQYF,TGTGCCAGCAGTCGGCCGGGAGCGGGAGAGACCCAGTACTTC
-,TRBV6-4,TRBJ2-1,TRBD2,CASSEGTNNEQFF,TGTGCCAGCAGTGAGGGGACTAACAATGAGCAGTTCTTC
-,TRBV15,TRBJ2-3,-,CATSRTRDTQYF,TGTGCCACCAGCAGAACACGGGATACGCAGTATTTT
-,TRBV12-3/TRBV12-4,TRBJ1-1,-,CASSFSSGHITEAFF,TGTGCCAGCAGCTTCTCCTCAGGACATATCACTGAAGCTTTCTTT
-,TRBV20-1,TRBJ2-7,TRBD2,CSHAGLGEYEQYF,TGCAGCCACGCGGGACTAGGGGAATACGAGCAGTACTTC
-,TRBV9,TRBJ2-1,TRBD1,CASSAAGQGHNEQFF,TGTGCCAGCAGCGCTGCGGGACAGGGCCACAATGAGCAGTTCTTC
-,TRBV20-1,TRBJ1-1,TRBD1,CSARDVGQPSNTEAFF,TGCAGTGCTAGAGATGTGGGACAGCCCTCGAACACTGAAGCTTTCTTT
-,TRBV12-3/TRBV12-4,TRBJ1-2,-,CASSLGEAYGYTF,TGTGCCAGCAGTTTAGGGGAGGCCTATGGCTACACCTTC